One sample yielded the 5 T cell receptor beta chains listed below, sequenced in a study of OX40 agonist ivuxolimab in advanced cancers. Measured with immunoSEQ multiplex PCR; TCRdb has only the in-frame clones, and not every one. The repertoire has under 85,000 clones, more than 80% of them found once; the top ten carry about 5%. The sample in question was CD4+ or CD8+ T cells sorted from blood, obtained in a trial of the OX40 agonist ivuxolimab. These receptors all come from an adult with an advanced solid tumor such as melanoma, head and neck, liver or kidney cancer.

The V and J genes are TRBV11-2 and TRBJ2-1, with D perhaps being TRBD1 or TRBD2 (5 bases each). The germline V and J ends were trimmed by 5 bases and 6 bases, with 11 bases remaining between them. The CDR3 is made up of 13 amino acids. CDR1 is SGHAT and CDR2 is FQNNGV in the germline V gene. The CDR3 spells CASSPRDGNEQFF. Here the CDR3 DNA reads TGTGCCAGCAGCCCCAGGGACGGCAATGAGCAGTTCTTC.

This clone appeared a few times. The CDR3 protein is CASSYSKTSGNTIYF. CDR3 sequence (DNA): TGTGCCAGCAGTTACTCGAAAACCTCTGGAAACACCATATATTTT. This chain connects TRBV6-5 to TRBJ1-3, with unresolved D. V was trimmed by 0 bases and J by 0 bases, leaving 6 bases between them. Germline CDR1 MNHEY, CDR2 SVGAGI. The CDR3 has 15 residues.

This chain uses TRBV11-3 with TRBJ2-3; D ambiguous. This CDR3 region has 18 residues. Germline lookup yields CDR1 SGHNT and CDR2 YENEEA. V shed 1 base and J shed 2 bases, with 19 bases lying between them. The CDR3 spells CASSLVSPRSQNTDTQYF. Here the CDR3 DNA reads TGTGCCAGCAGCTTAGTATCGCCGCGTTCGCAGAACACAGATACGCAGTATTTT.

The chain joins TRBV9 to TRBJ2-3; 8 bases are shared with TRBD2. Germline CDR1 and CDR2: SGDLS and YYNGEE. After removal of 7 bases from V and 1 base from J, the junction contained 5 bases not matched to a gene. This CDR3 contains 14 residues. The DNA for the CDR3 is TGTGCCAGCGGACCGGGACTAGGCACAGATACGCAGTATTTT. This gives the protein CASGPGLGTDTQYF.

This chain links TRBV14 with TRBJ2-3; 10 nucleotides align to TRBD2. V trimming: 4 bases; J trimming: 6 bases; junction bases outside the gene matches: 7. This CDR3 comprises 15 residues. Looked up from germline, CDR1 is SGHDN and CDR2 is FVKESK. This chain's CDR3 is CASSRLTSGRDTQYF. CDR3 bases: TGTGCCAGCAGCCGACTGACTAGCGGGCGGGATACGCAGTATTTT.